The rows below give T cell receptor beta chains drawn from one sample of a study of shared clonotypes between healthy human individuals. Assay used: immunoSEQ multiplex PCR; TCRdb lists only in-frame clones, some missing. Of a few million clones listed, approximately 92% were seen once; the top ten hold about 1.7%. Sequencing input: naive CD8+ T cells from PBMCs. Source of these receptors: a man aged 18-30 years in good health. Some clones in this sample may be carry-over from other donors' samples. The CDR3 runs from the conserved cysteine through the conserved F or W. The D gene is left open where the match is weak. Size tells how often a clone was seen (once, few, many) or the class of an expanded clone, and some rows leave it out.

DNA: TGTGCCAGCAGTCCGGGACTAGCGGAGAGCTCCTACAATGAGCAGTTCTTC
CDR3: CASSPGLAESSYNEQFF
D: TRBD2
J: TRBJ2-1
size: -
V: TRBV27

DNA: TGTGCCAGCAGCTTAAGGTACACCGGGGAGCTGTTTTTT
CDR3: CASSLRYTGELFF
D: -
J: TRBJ2-2
size: -
V: TRBV13

DNA: TGTGCCAGTAGTATTGGCAGGGGGAACACTGAAGCTTTCTTT
CDR3: CASSIGRGNTEAFF
D: -
J: TRBJ1-1
size: few
V: TRBV19

DNA: TGTGCCAGCAGTGAAGGGACTAGCGGGAGGGGGCGGGCAGATACGCAGTATTTT
CDR3: CASSEGTSGRGRADTQYF
D: TRBD2
J: TRBJ2-3
size: once
V: TRBV6-4

DNA: TGTGCCAGCAGCTTGTGGGTCCTGGGGCCCGGCACTGAAGCTTTCTTT
CDR3: CASSLWVLGPGTEAFF
D: -
J: TRBJ1-1
size: -
V: TRBV7-2

DNA: TGTGCCAGCAGCGGGGAGGCGGACACTGAAGCTTTCTTT
CDR3: CASSGEADTEAFF
D: -
J: TRBJ1-1
size: -
V: TRBV9

DNA: TGTGCCAGCACGGCAGGGGTTCTCAACACTGAAGCTTTCTTT
CDR3: CASTAGVLNTEAFF
D: -
J: TRBJ1-1
size: few
V: TRBV5-5

DNA: TGTGCCAGCATTATATACCCGGGACGCCAAGAGGACACTGAAGCTTTCTTT
CDR3: CASIIYPGRQEDTEAFF
D: -
J: TRBJ1-1
size: -
V: TRBV28

DNA: TGCAGCGCTACTAGGACTAGCGGGAGCGTCGATGAGCAGTTCTTC
CDR3: CSATRTSGSVDEQFF
D: TRBD2
J: TRBJ2-1
size: -
V: TRBV29-1

DNA: TGTGCCAGCAGCACAACGAAAATCACGGGACAGAGGAACTCTGGAAACACCATATATTTT
CDR3: CASSTTKITGQRNSGNTIYF
D: -
J: TRBJ1-3
size: -
V: TRBV21-1

DNA: TGTGCCAGTAGTATAGATTGGACAGGCTCCTACGAGCAGTACTTC
CDR3: CASSIDWTGSYEQYF
D: TRBD1
J: TRBJ2-7
size: -
V: TRBV19

DNA: TGCAGCGTTGAAGGGACTAGCGGGACTAGCACAGATACGCAGTATTTT
CDR3: CSVEGTSGTSTDTQYF
D: TRBD2
J: TRBJ2-3
size: -
V: TRBV29-1

DNA: TGTGCCAGTAGTATAGTATGGTCGCTGGGACAGGGGGACTTTGGAGCTTTCTTT
CDR3: CASSIVWSLGQGDFGAFF
D: TRBD1
J: TRBJ1-1
size: -
V: TRBV19

DNA: TGTGCCAGCAGTTTTGGGCCGACACCGTACGAGCAGTACTTC
CDR3: CASSFGPTPYEQYF
D: -
J: TRBJ2-7
size: -
V: TRBV27

DNA: TGTGCCAGTAGTATTTCGAGGGGCCTAAATCAGCCCCAGCATTTT
CDR3: CASSISRGLNQPQHF
D: -
J: TRBJ1-5
size: -
V: TRBV19

DNA: TGCGCCAGCAGCCACGGGACTAGCGGGAGGGTGTACGAGCAGTACTTC
CDR3: CASSHGTSGRVYEQYF
D: TRBD2
J: TRBJ2-7
size: once
V: TRBV4-1

DNA: TGTGCCAGCAGCCCGACTAGTCGCACCGGGGAGCTGTTTTTT
CDR3: CASSPTSRTGELFF
D: -
J: TRBJ2-2
size: -
V: TRBV7-9

DNA: TGTGCCAGCAGCCCCGTACTGGGCACCGGGGAGCTGTTTTTT
CDR3: CASSPVLGTGELFF
D: -
J: TRBJ2-2
size: -
V: TRBV13

DNA: TGTGCCAGTAGTATAGGAGCGGCAGAATACAATGAGCAGTTCTTC
CDR3: CASSIGAAEYNEQFF
D: -
J: TRBJ2-1
size: -
V: TRBV19

DNA: TGCAGCGTTGAAGGAAGTCAGGTCTCTCCCTACGAGCAGTACTTC
CDR3: CSVEGSQVSPYEQYF
D: -
J: TRBJ2-7
size: -
V: TRBV29-1

DNA: TGTGCCATGGCGACAGGGCTTGAGTACAATGAGCAGTTCTTC
CDR3: CAMATGLEYNEQFF
D: TRBD1
J: TRBJ2-1
size: -
V: TRBV10-3

DNA: TGCGCCAGCAGCCGGACAGGGTTTGCCGGGGAGCTGTTTTTT
CDR3: CASSRTGFAGELFF
D: TRBD1
J: TRBJ2-2
size: -
V: TRBV4-3

DNA: TGTGCCAGCAGCGTATCAAGGTTGGGTCCGAACACTGAAGCTTTCTTT
CDR3: CASSVSRLGPNTEAFF
D: -
J: TRBJ1-1
size: once
V: TRBV9

DNA: TGCGCCAGCAGCCTCTCGCAAACGGGGGGTCAGGACAATGAGCAGTTCTTC
CDR3: CASSLSQTGGQDNEQFF
D: TRBD2
J: TRBJ2-1
size: once
V: TRBV4-3

DNA: TGTGCCACCAGCAGACAACTGACCCACGTGGGCTACGAGCAGTACTTC
CDR3: CATSRQLTHVGYEQYF
D: -
J: TRBJ2-7
size: -
V: TRBV15

DNA: TGTGCCAGCAGTTTATACCGGGGGGGCGAGCAGTACTTC
CDR3: CASSLYRGGEQYF
D: TRBD2
J: TRBJ2-7
size: -
V: TRBV28

DNA: TGTGCCACTACTGACAGGGGCTGGGACGAGCAGTACTTC
CDR3: CATTDRGWDEQYF
D: TRBD1
J: TRBJ2-7
size: -
V: TRBV15

DNA: TGTGCCAGCAGCATCCCGGACTTTGTAGATACGCAGTATTTT
CDR3: CASSIPDFVDTQYF
D: -
J: TRBJ2-3
size: once
V: TRBV11-2

DNA: TGTGCCAGCAGACCTCGGACTAGCGGAAGCACAGATACGCAGTATTTT
CDR3: CASRPRTSGSTDTQYF
D: TRBD2
J: TRBJ2-3
size: -
V: TRBV11-3

DNA: TGTGCCATCAGTCCCCGGGGGTTTGGGTATGGCTACACCTTC
CDR3: CAISPRGFGYGYTF
D: -
J: TRBJ1-2
size: -
V: TRBV11-2

DNA: TGTGCCAGTAGATGGGCGGACACTGAAGCTTTCTTT
CDR3: CASRWADTEAFF
D: -
J: TRBJ1-1
size: -
V: TRBV19

DNA: TGTGCCAGCAGCTTCGGATACGAGCAGTACTTC
CDR3: CASSFGYEQYF
D: -
J: TRBJ2-7
size: -
V: TRBV5-6

DNA: TGTGCCTCCCGGGACTATCGGGATCCCACCGGGGAGCTGTTTTTT
CDR3: CASRDYRDPTGELFF
D: TRBD2
J: TRBJ2-2
size: once
V: TRBV2

DNA: TGTGCCAGCAGCTTGTATCGGACAGCTCATGGCTACACCTTC
CDR3: CASSLYRTAHGYTF
D: -
J: TRBJ1-2
size: -
V: TRBV5-4

DNA: TGTGCCAGCGAGGAGATGTCTGGAAACACCATATATTTT
CDR3: CASEEMSGNTIYF
D: -
J: TRBJ1-3
size: -
V: TRBV6-6

DNA: TGTGCCAGCCGTCCACAGGGTATTTGGGCTTTCTTT
CDR3: CASRPQGIWAFF
D: -
J: TRBJ1-1
size: -
V: TRBV2

DNA: TGTGCCAGCAGTTTCGGACAGGGCCGGGAGCTGTTTTTT
CDR3: CASSFGQGRELFF
D: TRBD1
J: TRBJ2-2
size: -
V: TRBV28

DNA: TGTGCCAGCAGCCCCCCAGGTTCCTACGAGCAGTACTTC
CDR3: CASSPPGSYEQYF
D: -
J: TRBJ2-7
size: -
V: TRBV9

DNA: TGTGCCAGCAGCTACACTGGCGGGGGTGGCTACACCTTC
CDR3: CASSYTGGGGYTF
D: -
J: TRBJ1-2
size: -
V: TRBV9

DNA: TGTGCCAGCAGCCATGGGACATCAGGTTCAGATACGCAGTATTTT
CDR3: CASSHGTSGSDTQYF
D: -
J: TRBJ2-3
size: -
V: TRBV7-2

DNA: TGTGCCTGGAGTGTTTGGGACTCTCGCGAGCAGTACTTC
CDR3: CAWSVWDSREQYF
D: -
J: TRBJ2-7
size: once
V: TRBV30

DNA: TGTGCCAGCAGTTTCGTGATGGGGGGCTATAACACCGGGGAGCTGTTTTTT
CDR3: CASSFVMGGYNTGELFF
D: -
J: TRBJ2-2
size: -
V: TRBV28

DNA: TGTGCCAGCTCGGTCGGGGCCGTGGCCTACAATGAGCAGTTCTTC
CDR3: CASSVGAVAYNEQFF
D: -
J: TRBJ2-1
size: -
V: TRBV18

DNA: TGTGCCAGCAGCTTGTCTAGCGGCTACGAGCAGTACTTC
CDR3: CASSLSSGYEQYF
D: TRBD2
J: TRBJ2-7
size: -
V: TRBV5-6

DNA: TGTGCCAGCAGCCCCCCGGACAGGTACAATGAGCAGTTCTTC
CDR3: CASSPPDRYNEQFF
D: TRBD1
J: TRBJ2-1
size: -
V: TRBV7-8

DNA: TGTGCCAGCAGCCCACGGGGGGGGTACACTGAAGCTTTCTTT
CDR3: CASSPRGGYTEAFF
D: -
J: TRBJ1-1
size: -
V: TRBV11-2

DNA: TGTGCCAGCGCACACAGGGTTTATGCAGATACGCAGTATTTT
CDR3: CASAHRVYADTQYF
D: -
J: TRBJ2-3
size: -
V: TRBV28

DNA: TGTGCCAGCAGTTCAGACTCGAGGACAGGGGATGTACGAAGGAACACTGAAGCTTTCTTT
CDR3: CASSSDSRTGDVRRNTEAFF
D: TRBD1
J: TRBJ1-1
size: -
V: TRBV28

DNA: TGTGCCAGCAGCCTCCACGGGACTGCTCGGTACAATGAGCAGTTCTTC
CDR3: CASSLHGTARYNEQFF
D: -
J: TRBJ2-1
size: -
V: TRBV27